This T cell receptor beta chain was identified in a study of T-cell reconstitution after alpha-beta-depleted transplantation in children. This CDR3 spans 14 amino acids. Trimming took off 1 base at V and 3 bases at J, with 7 bases between the two ends. The germline CDR1 and CDR2 sequences are SGHNT and YENEEA. Details on this clonotype: No antigen is known for it.

Preparing the TCRbeta library involved the use of unique molecular identifiers. TCRdb passed the PCR reads through MiXCR, listing each CDR3 protein once. The data show approximately 400,000 distinct CDR3 sequences, with under 20% seen just once and about 32% held by the top ten. Regarding the study as a whole: A year had passed since transplant, and T-cell counts and diversity by then came mostly from newly produced T cells. Surviving thymic progenitors and recipient T cells were the source of high TCRbeta diversity at day 60 in some patients.

The rearrangement links TRBV11-3 to TRBJ2-1; D tentatively fits TRBD1 or TRBD2 (5 bases each). This TCR was sampled from a boy in the first two years of life who had a stem cell transplant for Wiskott-Aldrich syndrome, so the T cells may come from the graft donor. Here the sequenced sample was PBMCs, mostly from graft donor cells, taken 360 days after TCRalphabeta/CD19-depleted stem cell transplant. In nucleotides, the CDR3 is TGTGCCAGCAGCTTAGTGGGGGACTACAATGAGCAGTTCTTC. Its translation: CASSLVGDYNEQFF.